Listed here are 10 T cell receptor beta chains from one sample, sequenced in a study of T cell repertoires in cytomegalovirus infection. These receptors are not linked to any known antigen. Via MiXCR, TCRdb re-called the reads, giving one row per CDR3 protein. The sample lists 370,000 or so distinct CDR3 sequences; 34% were seen once. This sample comprised cultured PBMCs, obtained from culture after CMV antigen stimulation. All receptors derive from a human donor in good health (CMV status not recorded). Some clones in this sample may be carry-over from other donors' samples.

This clonotype was observed at least ten times. V is TRBV7-2 and J is TRBJ2-7; D is perhaps TRBD1 (7 bases). V was trimmed by 5 bases and J by 3 bases, leaving 17 bases between them. CDR3 length equals 15 residues. The V gene's germline CDR1 is SGHTA and CDR2 FQGNSA. Here the CDR3 DNA reads TGTGCCAGCAGCCCCCAGGCAGGGGGGCTCTACGAGCAGTACTTC. Its protein is CASSPQAGGLYEQYF.

This clonotype was found once. DNA of the CDR3: TGCGCCAGCAGCCAAGGTGGTAGCGACAGCTCCTACGAGCAGTACTTC. Its protein is CASSQGGSDSSYEQYF. V gene TRBV4-1 combines with J gene TRBJ2-7; D may match TRBD1 or TRBD2 (5 bases each). CDR3 size: 16 residues. The germline gives CDR1 MGHRA, CDR2 YSYEKL. The V end lost 1 base, the J end lost 0 bases, and 13 bases lay between the germline ends.

This clonotype was observed a few times. The rearrangement links TRBV4-3 to TRBJ2-3, with TRBD2 as a possible D gene (6 bases). Germline CDR1 is LGHNA and CDR2 is YSLEER. Trimming took off 0 bases at V and 2 bases at J, with 12 bases between the two ends. This CDR3 contains 16 residues. In nucleotides, the CDR3 is TGCGCCAGCAGCCAAGATGGGGCGGGACTCACAGATACGCAGTATTTT. Protein sequence: CASSQDGAGLTDTQYF.

The chain recombines TRBV14 with TRBJ2-2; 7 positions agree with TRBD2. Trimming took 4 bases from V and 4 from J; bases not matched to a gene: 15. There are 18 residues in the CDR3. CDR1 is SGHDN and CDR2 is FVKESK in the germline V gene. The CDR3, as DNA: TGTGCCAGCAGCCGTATTACCGGCGGGAGTAGTGTCACCGGGGAGCTGTTTTTT. This codes for CASSRITGGSSVTGELFF.

As concerns this clonotype: Relative to the germline gene, one junction end is altered; a read error may explain this. The CDR3 region has the DNA TGTGCCAGCAGTTACAGGGTGGTGAACACCGGGGGGCTGTTTTTT. This gives the protein CASSYRVVNTGGLFF. This chain joins TRBV11-2 and TRBJ2-2; either TRBD1 or TRBD2 may fit D (6 bases each). Germline V gene sequence: CDR1 SGHAT, CDR2 FQNNGV. This CDR3 has 15 amino acids.

This chain uses TRBV7-6 with TRBJ1-2; no reliable D call. Trimming stripped 1 base from V and 8 bases from J, with 11 bases between. The CDR3 contains 13 residues. The germline gives CDR1 SGHVS, CDR2 FNYEAQ. The CDR3 DNA reads TGTGCCAGCAGCTTAGAAGGCAGGCGGGGCTACACCTTC. Protein sequence: CASSLEGRRGYTF.

J is TRBJ1-3 and V is TRBV4-1, with D unresolved. Germline V gives CDR1 MGHRA, CDR2 YSYEKL. Between the trimmed V and J ends, which lost 0 bases and 4 bases, there was a span of 19 bases. The CDR3 is 18 amino acids. CDR3 residues: CASSQDVGSTGAGNTIYF. The DNA of the CDR3 is TGCGCCAGCAGCCAAGACGTCGGTTCGACCGGAGCGGGAAACACCATATATTTT.

V usage is TRBV15 and J usage is TRBJ1-2, with a possible D match to TRBD1 (6 bases). CDR1 and CDR2 from the germline V gene are LNHNV and YYDKDF (reference sequence). The length of the CDR3 is 14 residues. The ends were cut back, 5 bases at V and 4 bases at J, with 14 bases in the middle. CDR3 protein: CATSPRGRGYGYTF. CDR3 bases: TGTGCCACCAGCCCCCGCGGCAGGGGCTATGGCTACACCTTC. Filled out from reference TRBV15 and TRBJ1-2, the complete variable domain reads DAMVIQNPRYQVTQFGKPVTLSCSQTLNHNVMYWYQQKSSQAPKLLFHYYDKDFNNEADTPDNFQSRRPNTSFCFLDIRSPGLGDTAMYLCATSPRGRGYGYTFGSGTRLTVV.

This chain uses TRBV20-1 with TRBJ2-3; D is perhaps TRBD1 or TRBD2 (7 bases each). The CDR3 is made up of 13 amino acids. The germline V and J ends were trimmed by 6 bases and 4 bases, with 14 bases remaining between them. CDR1 DFQATT and CDR2 SNEGSKA come from the germline V gene (reference sequence). Here the CDR3 reads CSALQGRADTQYF. The CDR3 DNA reads as TGCAGTGCCCTACAGGGGAGGGCAGATACGCAGTATTTT.

This clonotype was counted many times. The J gene is TRBJ2-7, the V gene TRBV6-2 or TRBV6-3; 9 nucleotides agree with TRBD1. The junction had 1 base not matched to a gene; V was cut back by 8 bases and J by 2 bases. This CDR3 comprises 12 residues. CDR1 and CDR2 (germline): MNHEY, SVGEGT. CDR3 in amino acids: CASRDRAYEQYV. The CDR3 nucleotides read TGTGCCAGCCGGGACAGGGCCTACGAGCAGTACGTC.